This T cell receptor beta chain was sequenced in a study of T cells in Graves' hyperthyroidism and ophthalmopathy. Using RNA transcripts as the source, TCR beta CDR3 regions were amplified. The HTBI primer set was used in a first-round RT-PCR of the TCR CDR3. TCRdb passed the multiplex PCR reads through MiXCR, listing each CDR3 protein once. Of approximately 260,000 distinct CDR3 sequences in the sample, around 15% were seen once. V gave up 4 bases and J gave up 6 bases, with 13 bases separating them. In germline, CDR1 is LNHDA, CDR2 SQIVND (reference sequence). The length of the CDR3 is 13 residues. This TCR was sampled from a woman between 50 and 59 years old with Graves' hyperthyroidism that later progressed to Graves' ophthalmopathy. The sequenced material came from blood. This rearrangement joins TRBV19 to TRBJ2-7, with D possibly TRBD1 on 6 matching bases. CDR3: CASSTYGTLEQYF. For the CDR3, the DNA is TGTGCCAGTAGTACTTACGGGACACTCGAGCAGTACTTC.